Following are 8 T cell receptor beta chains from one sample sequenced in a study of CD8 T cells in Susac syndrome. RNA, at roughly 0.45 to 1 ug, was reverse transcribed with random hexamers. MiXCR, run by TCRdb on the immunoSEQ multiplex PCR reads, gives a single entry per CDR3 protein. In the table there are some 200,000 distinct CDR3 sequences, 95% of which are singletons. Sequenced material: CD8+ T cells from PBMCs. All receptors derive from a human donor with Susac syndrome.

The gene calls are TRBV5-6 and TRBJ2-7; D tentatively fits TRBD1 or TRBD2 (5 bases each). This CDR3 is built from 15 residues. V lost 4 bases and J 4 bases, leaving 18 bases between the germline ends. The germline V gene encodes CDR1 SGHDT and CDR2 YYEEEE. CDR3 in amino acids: CASSTGRGRNYEQYF. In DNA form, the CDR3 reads TGTGCCAGCAGCACGGGGCGCGGCCGAAATTACGAGCAGTACTTC. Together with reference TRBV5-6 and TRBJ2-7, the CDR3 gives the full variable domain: DAGVTQSPTHLIKTRGQQVTLRCSPKSGHDTVSWYQQALGQGPQFIFQYYEEEERQRGNFPDRFSGHQFPNYSSELNVNALLLGDSALYLCASSTGRGRNYEQYFGPGTRLTVT.

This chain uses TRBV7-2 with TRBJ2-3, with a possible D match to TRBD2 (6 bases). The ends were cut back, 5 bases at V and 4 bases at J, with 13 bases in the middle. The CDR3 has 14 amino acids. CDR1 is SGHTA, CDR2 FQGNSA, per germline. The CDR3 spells CASSPWRDADTQYF. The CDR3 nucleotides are TGTGCCAGCAGCCCCTGGAGGGACGCAGATACGCAGTATTTT.

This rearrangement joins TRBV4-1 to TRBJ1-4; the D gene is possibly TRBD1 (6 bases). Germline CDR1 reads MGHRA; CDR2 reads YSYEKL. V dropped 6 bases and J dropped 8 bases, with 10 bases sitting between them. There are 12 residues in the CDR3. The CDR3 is CASRQGGEKLFF. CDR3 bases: TGCGCCAGCAGACAGGGAGGGGAAAAACTGTTTTTT.

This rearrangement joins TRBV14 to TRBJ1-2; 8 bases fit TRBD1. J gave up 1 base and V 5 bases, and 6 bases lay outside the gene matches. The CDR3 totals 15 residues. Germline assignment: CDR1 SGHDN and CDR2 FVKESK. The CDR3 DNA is TGTGCCAGCAGCTTACGACAGGGGATTAACTATGGCTACACCTTC. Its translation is CASSLRQGINYGYTF. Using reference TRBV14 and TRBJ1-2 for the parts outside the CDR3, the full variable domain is EAGVTQFPSHSVIEKGQTVTLRCDPISGHDNLYWYRRVMGKEIKFLLHFVKESKQDESGMPNNRFLAERTGGTYSTLKVQPAELEDSGVYFCASSLRQGINYGYTFGSGTRLTVV.

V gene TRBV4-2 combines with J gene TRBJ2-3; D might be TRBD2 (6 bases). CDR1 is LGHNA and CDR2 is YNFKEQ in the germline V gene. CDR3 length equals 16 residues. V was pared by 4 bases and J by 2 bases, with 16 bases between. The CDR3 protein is CASSPTRDDFTDTQYF. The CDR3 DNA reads TGTGCCAGCAGCCCTACGCGGGACGACTTCACAGATACGCAGTATTTT.

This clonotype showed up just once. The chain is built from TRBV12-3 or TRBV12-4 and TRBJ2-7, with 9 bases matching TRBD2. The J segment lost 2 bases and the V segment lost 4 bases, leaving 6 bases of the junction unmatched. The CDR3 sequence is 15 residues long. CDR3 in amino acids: CASSSNSGRAYEQYF. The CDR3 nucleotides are TGTGCCAGCAGTTCTAATAGCGGGAGAGCCTACGAGCAGTACTTC.

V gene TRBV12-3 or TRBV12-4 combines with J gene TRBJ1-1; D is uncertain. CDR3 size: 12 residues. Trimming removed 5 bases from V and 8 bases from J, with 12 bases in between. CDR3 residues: CASSPGTVEAFF. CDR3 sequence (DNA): TGTGCCAGCAGTCCGGGAACGGTAGAAGCTTTCTTT.

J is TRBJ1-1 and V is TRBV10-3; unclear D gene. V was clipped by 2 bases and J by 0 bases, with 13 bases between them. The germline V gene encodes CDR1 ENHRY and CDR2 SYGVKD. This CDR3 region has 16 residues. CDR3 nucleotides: TGTGCCATCAGTGAGACAACAACCTTGATGAACACTGAAGCTTTCTTT. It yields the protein CAISETTTLMNTEAFF.